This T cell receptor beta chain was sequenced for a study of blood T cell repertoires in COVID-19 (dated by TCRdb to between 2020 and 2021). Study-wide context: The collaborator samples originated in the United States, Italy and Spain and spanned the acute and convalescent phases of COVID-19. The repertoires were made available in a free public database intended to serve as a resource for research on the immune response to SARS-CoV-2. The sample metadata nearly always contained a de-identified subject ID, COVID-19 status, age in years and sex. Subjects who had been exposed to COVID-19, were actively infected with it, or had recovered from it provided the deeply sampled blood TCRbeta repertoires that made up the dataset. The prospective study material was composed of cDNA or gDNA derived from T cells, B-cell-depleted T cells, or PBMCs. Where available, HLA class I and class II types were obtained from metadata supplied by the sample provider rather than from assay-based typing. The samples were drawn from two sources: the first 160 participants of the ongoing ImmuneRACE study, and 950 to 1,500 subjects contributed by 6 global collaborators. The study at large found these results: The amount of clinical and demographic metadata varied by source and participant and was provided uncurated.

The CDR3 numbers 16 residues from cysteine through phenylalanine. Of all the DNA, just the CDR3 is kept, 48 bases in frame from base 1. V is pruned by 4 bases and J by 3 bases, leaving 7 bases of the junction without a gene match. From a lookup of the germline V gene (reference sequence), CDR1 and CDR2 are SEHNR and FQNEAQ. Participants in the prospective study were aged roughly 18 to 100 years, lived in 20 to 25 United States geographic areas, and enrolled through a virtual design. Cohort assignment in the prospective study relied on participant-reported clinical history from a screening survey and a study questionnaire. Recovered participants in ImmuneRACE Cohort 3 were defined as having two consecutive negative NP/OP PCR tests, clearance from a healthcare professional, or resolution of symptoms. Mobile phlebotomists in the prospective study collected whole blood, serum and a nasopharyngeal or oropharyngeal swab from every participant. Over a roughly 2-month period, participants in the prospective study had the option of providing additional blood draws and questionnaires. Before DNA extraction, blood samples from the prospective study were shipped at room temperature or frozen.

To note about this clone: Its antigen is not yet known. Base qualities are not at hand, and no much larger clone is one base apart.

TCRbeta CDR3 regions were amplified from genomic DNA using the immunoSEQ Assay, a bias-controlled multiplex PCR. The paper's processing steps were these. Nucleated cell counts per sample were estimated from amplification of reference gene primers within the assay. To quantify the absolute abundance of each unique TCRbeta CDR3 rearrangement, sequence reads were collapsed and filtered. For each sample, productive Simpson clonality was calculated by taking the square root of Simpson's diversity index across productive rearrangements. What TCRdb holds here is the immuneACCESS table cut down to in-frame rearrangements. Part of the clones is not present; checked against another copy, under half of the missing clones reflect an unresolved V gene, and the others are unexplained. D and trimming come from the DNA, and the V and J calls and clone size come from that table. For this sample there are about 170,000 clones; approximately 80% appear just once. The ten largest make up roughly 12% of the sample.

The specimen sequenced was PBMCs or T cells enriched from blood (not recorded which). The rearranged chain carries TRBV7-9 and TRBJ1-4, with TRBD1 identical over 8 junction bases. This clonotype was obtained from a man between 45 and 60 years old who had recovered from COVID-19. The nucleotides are TGTGCCAGCAGCTACAGGACAGGGTGGTCTAATGAAAAACTGTTTTTT. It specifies CASSYRTGWSNEKLFF.